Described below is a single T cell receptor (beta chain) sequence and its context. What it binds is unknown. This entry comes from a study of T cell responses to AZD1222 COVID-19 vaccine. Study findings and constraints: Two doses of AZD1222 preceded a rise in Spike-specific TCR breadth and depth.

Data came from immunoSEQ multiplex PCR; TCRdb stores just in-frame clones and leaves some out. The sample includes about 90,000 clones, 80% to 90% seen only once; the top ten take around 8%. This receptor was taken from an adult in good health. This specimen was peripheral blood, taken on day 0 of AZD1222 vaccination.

CDR3 sequence reads: CASSWRELTYEQYF. CDR3 coding DNA: TGTGCCAGCAGTTGGCGGGAATTAACCTACGAGCAGTACTTC. This chain connects TRBV7-8 to TRBJ2-7; weak D call: TRBD2 (6 bases). V was shortened by 6 bases and J by 2 bases, with 14 bases between the two germline ends. Per the germline V gene, CDR1 is SGHVS and CDR2 is FQNEAQ. This CDR3 has 14 amino acids.